The 9 T cell receptor beta chains given below trace back to one sample, sequenced in a study of CD8+CD57+ T cells in acquired aplastic anemia. Researchers used genomic DNA as the template to profile TCR beta VDJ and CDR3. TCRdb redid the calling of the reads with MiXCR, one entry per CDR3 protein. The repertoire holds about 220,000 distinct CDR3 sequences, with about 37% as singletons. Sequencing was performed on sorted CD4+, CD8+, or CD8+CD57+ T cells (not recorded which) from PBMCs. These receptor sequences come from a human donor in good health, serving as a control.

About this clonotype: A read error may explain this, as a much larger clone is one base away. The chain joins TRBV5-5 to TRBJ1-3; tentative D call: TRBD1 (5 bases). Germline V gives CDR1 SGHKS, CDR2 YYEKEE (reference sequence). The CDR3 runs 15 residues. CDR3 protein: CTSSLGGGKGNTIYF. The CDR3 nucleotides are TGTACCAGCAGCTTGGGCGGGGGAAAGGGAAACACCATATATTTT.

The chain links TRBV20-1 to TRBJ1-1; D is uncertain. Trimming left V 3 bases short and J 1 base short, with 12 bases between. Per the germline V gene, CDR1 is DFQATT and CDR2 is SNEGSKA (reference sequence). This CDR3 is built from 14 residues. The CDR3 region has the DNA TGCAGTGCTAGCAGAAAGGAGTCGAACACTGAAGCTTTCTTT. Its translation: CSASRKESNTEAFF.

This clonotype was seen many times. The chain is built from TRBV2 and TRBJ2-1; maybe TRBD2 (6 bases). V was clipped by 6 bases and J by 2 bases, with 8 bases between them. From germline, CDR1 is SNHLY and CDR2 FYNNEI. This CDR3 has 13 residues. The CDR3 here is CASREGPYNEQFF. DNA of the CDR3: TGTGCCAGCAGGGAGGGCCCCTACAATGAGCAGTTCTTC. The whole variable domain, filled in from reference TRBV2 and TRBJ2-1, reads EPEVTQTPSHQVTQMGQEVILRCVPISNHLYFYWYRQILGQKVEFLVSFYNNEISEKSEIFDDQFSVERPDGSNFTLKIRSTKLEDSAMYFCASREGPYNEQFFGPGTRLTVL.

This clonotype has ten or more counts. The rearrangement links TRBV2 to TRBJ2-2; 7 nucleotides match TRBD2. Trimming took 7 bases from V and 6 from J; bases not matched to a gene: 11. CDR1 and CDR2 from the germline V gene are SNHLY and FYNNEI. The CDR3 totals 15 residues. The CDR3 sequence is CASTSGGKSAGELFF. DNA for the CDR3: TGTGCCAGCACATCGGGGGGTAAATCGGCCGGGGAGCTGTTTTTT.

The V call is TRBV10-3, the J call TRBJ1-2; 11 positions agree with TRBD1. Trimming cost V 3 bases and J 8 bases; bases outside gene matches: 8. The CDR3 spans 15 residues. Looked up from germline, CDR1 is ENHRY and CDR2 is SYGVKD. The CDR3: CAISDPGQGEYGYTF. In DNA form, the CDR3 reads TGTGCCATCAGTGATCCGGGACAGGGGGAGTACGGCTACACCTTC.

This clonotype was detected a few times. This chain uses TRBV6-1 with TRBJ2-2, with a possible D match to TRBD2 (6 bases). Germline CDR1 MNHNS, CDR2 SASEGT. The CDR3 length is 15 residues. V lost 2 bases, J lost 0 bases, and 7 bases lay in between. The CDR3 reads CASSEPGANTGELFF. CDR3 DNA sequence: TGTGCCAGCAGTGAACCGGGGGCGAACACCGGGGAGCTGTTTTTT.

This clonotype has only a few counts. CDR3 region: CASSEDLWQIVNEKLFF. The DNA of the CDR3 is TGTGCCAGCAGTGAAGATCTGTGGCAGATCGTTAATGAAAAACTGTTTTTT. The chain couples TRBV6-1 to TRBJ1-4; D not resolved. The CDR3 is 17 amino acids. V was clipped by 1 base and J by 4 bases, with 16 bases between them. CDR1 and CDR2 from the germline V gene are MNHNS and SASEGT.

This clonotype has just a few counts. The chain carries TRBV29-1 and TRBJ2-7, with TRBD1 matching over 9 bases. V gave up 6 bases and J gave up 2 bases; unmatched junction bases: 8. The germline gives CDR1 SQVTM, CDR2 ANQGSEA. The CDR3 contains 14 residues. The CDR3 is CSVRTTGGTYEQYF. CDR3 DNA: TGCAGCGTCCGGACGACAGGGGGGACCTACGAGCAGTACTTC.

In this sample, this clonotype turned up once. A junction boundary mismatches the germline segment, possibly from a read error. The chain recombines TRBV5-1 with TRBJ2-5, with 9 bases fitting TRBD1. There are 16 residues in the CDR3. The germline gives CDR1 SGHRS, CDR2 YFSETQ. The CDR3 coding sequence is TGCGCCAGCAGCTCTACTAGGACAGGGGCTGCGGAGACCCGGTACTTC. It specifies CASSSTRTGAAETRYF.